The present TCR beta chain was sequenced within a study of metastatic and nonmetastatic thyroid tumors. Study-level background: Repertoire comparison spanned blood and tumor or nodule tissue of malignant and benign thyroid patients. The study's findings and limits: As reported, TCR beta diversity in blood and tumor was significantly higher in malignant thyroid tumors than in benign nodules.

How the authors handled the data: The study's classifier, a distant-metastasis tool for papillary thyroid cancer, was built using CDR3 differences across clinicopathological groups. TCRdb re-called the PCR reads via MiXCR. These V and J calls originate from TCRdb's pipeline instead of the authors' own analysis. Here the sample spans 34,000 or so clones, about 19% being singletons. Patients were all untreated before their thyroid surgery. This clone was detected ten times or more. Antigen: not known. The sequence was collected from a female donor with papillary thyroid cancer or a benign thyroid nodule (not recorded which). Some clones in this sample may be carry-over from other donors' samples. The specimen sequenced was blood.

For the CDR3, the DNA is TGTGCCAGCAGTGAAAAGATGGCAGGGCCAGATACGCAGTATTTT. It is translated as CASSEKMAGPDTQYF. The chain combines TRBV6-1 with TRBJ2-3, with a tentative D call TRBD1 (5 bases). CDR3 length equals 15 residues. Trimming took off 2 bases at V and 4 bases at J, with 13 bases between the two ends. Looked up from germline, CDR1 is MNHNS and CDR2 is SASEGT.